This T cell receptor (beta chain) was captured by sequencing in a study of neurological immune-mediated disorders. The study, taken as a whole, reports: On phylogenetic grouping, the repertoires of 18 of 34 multiple sclerosis patients fell within one related-CDR3 cluster, constituting a possible signature.

In its sample, this clonotype was seen many times. Its antigen is currently unknown. The cDNA was synthesized by 5'RACE incorporating 10-nucleotide random UMIs. One entry per CDR3 protein, called by TCRdb with MiXCR from the 5' RACE reads. The sample includes approximately 100,000 distinct CDR3 sequences, 3.5% seen only once; the top ten take around 3.2%. V was cut by 5 bases and J by 6 bases, with 12 bases left in between. This CDR3 contains 14 residues. Germline V gene lookup returns CDR1 KGHDR and CDR2 SFDVKD. The sequence came from a woman aged 45-65 years with multiple sclerosis. The rearrangement links TRBV24-1 to TRBJ2-2; unclear D gene. The specimen was PBMCs. The CDR3 protein is CATSGAGSAGELFF. The DNA of the CDR3 is TGTGCCACCAGTGGCGCCGGGTCGGCCGGGGAGCTGTTTTTT.